The rows below give T cell receptor beta chains drawn from one sample of a study of glioma-infiltrating T cells. TCRdb reprocessed the multiplex PCR reads with MiXCR, giving one entry per CDR3 protein. Of about 400,000 distinct CDR3 sequences listed, less than 50% are singletons. The sequencing input was glioma tissue, nonneoplastic brain tissue, or PBMCs (not recorded which). Receptor source: a human donor with low-grade glioma or glioblastoma, undergoing nonglioma brain surgery, or in good health (not recorded which). CDR3s include the opening cysteine and the closing phenylalanine or tryptophan. A D gene is named only where the DNA matches it firmly. Size values are once, few and many counts, or a class for expanded clones, and some rows have none.

J gene: TRBJ2-1
V gene: TRBV20-1
D gene: .
clone size: .
CDR3 protein: CSVGLRGDKSYNEQFF
CDR3 DNA: TGCAGTGTGGGACTACGGGGGGACAAGTCCTACAATGAGCAGTTCTTC

J gene: TRBJ2-3
V gene: TRBV6-1
D gene: .
clone size: once
CDR3 protein: CASGGDSKDTQYF
CDR3 DNA: TGTGCCAGCGGAGGCGACTCCAAAGATACGCAGTATTTT

J gene: TRBJ1-5
V gene: TRBV6-1
D gene: .
clone size: few
CDR3 protein: CASSERGPRGNQPQHF
CDR3 DNA: TGTGCCAGCAGTGAAAGGGGCCCCCGAGGCAATCAGCCCCAGCATTTT

J gene: TRBJ2-7
V gene: TRBV7-6
D gene: .
clone size: many
CDR3 protein: CASSLELGNEQYF
CDR3 DNA: TGTGCCAGCAGCTTAGAACTCGGGAACGAGCAGTACTTC

J gene: TRBJ2-1
V gene: TRBV9
D gene: .
clone size: .
CDR3 protein: CASSVVIGGYNEQFF
CDR3 DNA: TGTGCCAGCAGCGTAGTGATAGGAGGGTACAATGAGCAGTTCTTC

J gene: TRBJ2-2
V gene: TRBV19
D gene: TRBD1
clone size: .
CDR3 protein: CATSFVQGATGELFF
CDR3 DNA: TGTGCCACCTCTTTCGTACAGGGGGCAACCGGGGAGCTGTTTTTT

J gene: TRBJ2-5
V gene: TRBV7-6
D gene: .
clone size: few
CDR3 protein: CASSLSAGLGETQYF
CDR3 DNA: TGTGCTAGCAGCTTATCTGCGGGGCTCGGTGAGACCCAGTACTTC

J gene: TRBJ2-1
V gene: TRBV29-1
D gene: TRBD2
clone size: .
CDR3 protein: CSVEGTSGRESDEQFF
CDR3 DNA: TGCAGCGTTGAAGGGACTAGCGGGAGGGAGTCGGATGAGCAGTTCTTC

J gene: TRBJ2-7
V gene: TRBV6-2/TRBV6-3
D gene: TRBD2
clone size: few
CDR3 protein: CASSRPTSGSFYEQYF
CDR3 DNA: TGTGCCAGCAGCCGCCCGACTAGCGGGAGTTTCTACGAGCAGTACTTC

J gene: TRBJ1-6
V gene: TRBV7-2
D gene: .
clone size: few
CDR3 protein: CASSPGVGPSPLHF
CDR3 DNA: TGTGCCAGCAGCCCAGGGGTAGGGCCCTCACCCCTCCACTTT

J gene: TRBJ1-2
V gene: TRBV3-1
D gene: TRBD1
clone size: few
CDR3 protein: CASSQESWTGRGYGYTF
CDR3 DNA: TGTGCCAGCAGCCAAGAATCCTGGACAGGGAGGGGCTATGGCTACACCTTC

J gene: TRBJ1-1
V gene: TRBV10-3
D gene: .
clone size: few
CDR3 protein: CAISESTALNTEAFF
CDR3 DNA: TGTGCCATCAGTGAGTCGACGGCTTTGAACACTGAAGCTTTCTTT

J gene: TRBJ1-5
V gene: TRBV20-1
D gene: .
clone size: .
CDR3 protein: CSASSGVEARPQHF
CDR3 DNA: TGCAGTGCTAGTTCAGGGGTCGAGGCTCGGCCCCAGCATTTT

J gene: TRBJ2-7
V gene: TRBV3-1
D gene: .
clone size: few
CDR3 protein: CASSPFRAAEEQYF
CDR3 DNA: TGTGCCAGCAGCCCTTTCCGGGCTGCCGAGGAGCAGTACTTC

J gene: TRBJ2-7
V gene: TRBV2
D gene: .
clone size: few
CDR3 protein: CASSDIGLYF
CDR3 DNA: TGTGCCAGCAGTGATATAGGACTTTACTTC

J gene: TRBJ1-5
V gene: TRBV7-8
D gene: .
clone size: many
CDR3 protein: CASSVGRNQPQHF
CDR3 DNA: TGTGCCAGCAGCGTCGGACGGAATCAGCCCCAGCATTTT

J gene: TRBJ2-5
V gene: TRBV12-3/TRBV12-4
D gene: .
clone size: few
CDR3 protein: CASSLAGQGLETQYF
CDR3 DNA: TGTGCCAGCAGTTTAGCCGGGCAGGGGCTGGAGACCCAGTACTTC